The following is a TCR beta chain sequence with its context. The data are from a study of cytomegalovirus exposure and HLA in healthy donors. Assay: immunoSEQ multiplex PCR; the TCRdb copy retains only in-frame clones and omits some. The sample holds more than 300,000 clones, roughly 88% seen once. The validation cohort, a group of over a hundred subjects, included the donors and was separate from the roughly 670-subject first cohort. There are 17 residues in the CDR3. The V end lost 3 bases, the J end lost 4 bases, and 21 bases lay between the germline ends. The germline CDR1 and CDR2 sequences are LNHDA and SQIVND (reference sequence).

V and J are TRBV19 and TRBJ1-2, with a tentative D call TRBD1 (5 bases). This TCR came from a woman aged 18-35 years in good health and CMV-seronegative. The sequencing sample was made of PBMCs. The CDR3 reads CASSISPLPGGGYGYTF. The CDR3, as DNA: TGTGCCAGTAGTATCTCCCCTTTACCTGGGGGAGGCTATGGCTACACCTTC.